The 11 T cell receptor beta chains reported below all come from one sample, sequenced in a study of blood T cell repertoires in COVID-19. Sequencing used immunoSEQ multiplex PCR; TCRdb keeps in-frame clones, though not all of them. Here the sample spans roughly 49,000 clones, approximately 90% being singletons. The specimen was peripheral blood. Receptor source: a woman of 80 years or more with acute or convalescent COVID-19.

This sequence joins TRBV30 and TRBJ1-2, with 8 bases identical to TRBD1. CDR1 GTSNPN and CDR2 SVGIG come from the germline V gene (reference sequence). The length of the CDR3 is 13 residues. J lost 8 bases, V lost 3 bases, and 8 bases had no gene match. Here the CDR3 reads CAWSADRGRGYTF. CDR3 bases: TGTGCCTGGAGCGCCGACAGGGGAAGGGGCTACACCTTC.

V and J are TRBV18 and TRBJ1-1; 7 positions match TRBD1. CDR1 is KGHSH, CDR2 LQKENI, per germline. CDR3 size: 15 residues. V lost 5 bases and J lost 1; bases outside the gene matches: 7. The CDR3 nucleotides are TGTGCCAGCTCAATCGACAGGGTCGGGAACACTGAAGCTTTCTTT. Protein: CASSIDRVGNTEAFF.

The chain combines TRBV19 with TRBJ2-5; TRBD2 agrees at 14 bases. The germline V gene encodes CDR1 LNHDA and CDR2 SQIVND (reference sequence). After removal of 8 bases from V and 5 bases from J, the junction contained 7 bases not matched to a gene. The CDR3 spans 15 residues. CDR3 sequence reads: CASARLAGGAETQYF. CDR3 DNA: TGTGCCAGTGCAAGACTAGCGGGAGGGGCGGAGACCCAGTACTTC.

The chain links TRBV21-1 to TRBJ1-2. TRBV21-1 is annotated as a pseudogene. This CDR3 contains 14 residues. The CDR3 here is CASSKGGRTYGYTF. Written as DNA, the CDR3 is TGTGCCAGCAGCAAAGGCGGCAGAACCTATGGCTACACCTTC.

This clone has a single count. The chain carries TRBV10-3 and TRBJ2-5; possible D gene TRBD2, 5 bases. CDR3 length equals 14 residues. CDR1 and CDR2 from the germline V gene are ENHRY and SYGVKD. V was shortened by 2 bases and J by 4 bases, with 11 bases between the two germline ends. The CDR3 region is CAISEAGVGETQYF. As DNA, the CDR3 is TGTGCCATCAGTGAGGCCGGGGTCGGAGAGACCCAGTACTTC.

V and J are TRBV7-2 and TRBJ1-3; D might be TRBD1 (6 bases). This CDR3 region has 16 residues. The V gene's germline CDR1 is SGHTA and CDR2 FQGNSA. The V and J ends lost 1 base and 0 bases respectively, with 10 bases between them. CDR3 in amino acids: CASSLGQVNSGNTIYF. The CDR3 DNA is TGTGCCAGCAGCTTAGGACAGGTGAACTCTGGAAACACCATATATTTT.

This clone was seen more than once but under ten times. The rearrangement joins TRBV2 to TRBJ2-1; the match to TRBD1 covers 9 bases. CDR1 is SNHLY and CDR2 is FYNNEI in the germline V gene. CDR3 length: 15 amino acids. J was trimmed by 3 bases and V by 5 bases; bases with no gene match: 5. The CDR3: CASSPGQGFYNEQFF. The CDR3 bases are TGTGCCAGCAGTCCGGGACAGGGCTTCTACAATGAGCAGTTCTTC. Combining the CDR3 with reference TRBV2 and TRBJ2-1 gives the whole variable domain EPEVTQTPSHQVTQMGQEVILRCVPISNHLYFYWYRQILGQKVEFLVSFYNNEISEKSEIFDDQFSVERPDGSNFTLKIRSTKLEDSAMYFCASSPGQGFYNEQFFGPGTRLTVL.

The V gene is TRBV5-6, the J gene TRBJ2-2; D is unresolved. This CDR3 has 14 amino acids. CDR1 is SGHDT, CDR2 YYEEEE, per germline. V was pared by 5 bases and J by 4 bases, with 12 bases between. The DNA for the CDR3 is TGTGCCAGCAGTCCCCGGGTCGGCACCGGGGAGCTGTTTTTT. This codes for CASSPRVGTGELFF.

The rearrangement uses TRBV5-4 and TRBJ2-7; D perhaps matches TRBD2 (5 bases). Per germline, CDR1 SGHNT and CDR2 YYREEE (reference sequence). Between the trimmed V and J ends, which lost 1 base and 3 bases, there was a span of 17 bases. The CDR3 is 16 amino acids. CDR3 coding DNA: TGTGCCAGCAGCTTGTCTCCTGATCACGGACTCTACGAGCAGTACTTC. Its protein is CASSLSPDHGLYEQYF. Full variable domain (rest looked up from reference TRBV5-4 and TRBJ2-7): ETGVTQSPTHLIKTRGQQVTLRCSSQSGHNTVSWYQQALGQGPQFIFQYYREEENGRGNFPPRFSGLQFPNYSSELNVNALELDDSALYLCASSLSPDHGLYEQYFGPGTRLTVT.

The V call is TRBV6-6, the J call TRBJ2-1, with TRBD2 matching over 10 bases. Per the germline V gene, CDR1 is MNHNY and CDR2 is SVGAGI (reference sequence). The CDR3 covers 17 residues. The V segment lost 6 bases and the J segment 8 bases; nucleotides outside the gene matches: 16. The CDR3 region has the DNA TGTGCCAGCAGCCGAGGAGCTAGCGGGAGTTCGATCGATGAGCAGTTCTTC. Encoded protein: CASSRGASGSSIDEQFF.

The CDR3 nucleotides read TGTGCCAGCAGTCCCGGCTTGGACAGGGGGCTGACTGAAGCTTTCTTT. Amino acids: CASSPGLDRGLTEAFF. The chain couples TRBV27 to TRBJ1-1; 11 bases agree with TRBD1. CDR1 and CDR2 (germline): MNHEY, SMNVEV (reference sequence). After removal of 5 bases from V and 5 bases from J, the junction contained 10 bases not matched to a gene. This CDR3 spans 16 amino acids.